These 18 T cell receptor beta chains came from one sample sequenced in a study of tumor-infiltrating lymphocytes in primary liver carcinoma. From unsorted bulk tissue weighing roughly 18-30 mg, DNA and RNA were co-extracted. TCR beta cDNA was reverse-transcribed from 500 ng of total RNA. The reaction used a constant-region primer and ProtoScript II reverse transcriptase. Three nested multiplex PCR rounds, a slightly modified ARM-PCR, produced the libraries for TCR beta. A C-beta reverse primer was combined with TRBV1-TRBV30 forward primers in the first two PCR rounds, and each round had about 10 cycles. Using its own MiXCR run on the multiplex PCR reads, TCRdb lists one record per CDR3 protein. The sample comprises about 120,000 distinct CDR3 sequences, around 70% of which are singletons, and 8.1% rests with the top ten. The sequencing sample was made of tumor-adjacent normal liver tissue. Source of these receptors: a woman in her sixties or seventies with primary liver carcinoma and hepatitis B virus infection.

This clonotype occurred many times. The rearrangement links TRBV30 to TRBJ1-1; D unclear. The V end lost 5 bases, the J end lost 4 bases, and 8 bases lay between the germline ends. Per the germline V gene, CDR1 is GTSNPN and CDR2 is SVGIG (reference sequence). The CDR3 totals 11 residues. CDR3 region: CAWGTSTEAFF. DNA for the CDR3: TGTGCCTGGGGCACCAGCACTGAAGCTTTCTTT.

In regard to this clonotype: It may be a read error: a sequence one base away is much more abundant. V and J are TRBV12-3 or TRBV12-4 and TRBJ1-2, with D possibly matching TRBD1 (6 bases). V shed 2 bases and J shed 7 bases, with 17 bases lying between them. CDR3 size: 15 residues. CDR3 amino acids: CASSLQGPSDSGYTF. The CDR3 DNA is TGTGCCAGCAGTTTACAGGGGCCGTCGGACTCTGGCTACACCTTC.

To note about this clonotype: The CDR3 does not end in the conserved phenylalanine or tryptophan, so this is likely a read error. J is TRBJ2-1 and V is TRBV5-4, with D possibly TRBD2 on 6 matching bases. Trimming took 0 bases from V and 5 from J, leaving 12 bases between them. The CDR3 is made up of 15 amino acids. Germline CDR1 and CDR2: SGHNT and YYREEE (reference sequence). The CDR3 loop reads CASSLGAGNDNEQFI. As DNA, the CDR3 is TGTGCCAGCAGCTTGGGGGCGGGAAACGACAATGAGCAGTTCATT.

About this clonotype: The junction differs from germline at one of its ends, possibly a read error. This rearrangement joins TRBV10-3 to TRBJ2-3; D is undetermined. Germline assignment: CDR1 ENHRY and CDR2 SYGVKD. This CDR3 has 14 amino acids. CDR3 amino acids: CAIAPQVITDTQYF. As DNA, the CDR3 is TGTGCCATCGCCCCGCAGGTTATCACAGACACGCAGTATTTT.

Comment on this clonotype: The junction departs from germline at one end; a sequencing error may be responsible. The chain carries TRBV6-5 and TRBJ2-1; TRBD2 is a possible D gene (5 bases). Germline V gene data show CDR1 as MNHEY and CDR2 as SVGAGI. The CDR3 length is 16 residues. The CDR3 DNA follows: TGTGCCAGCAGTCGTGACGGGATACCTACCTACAATGAGCAGTTATTC. This gives the protein CASSRDGIPTYNEQLF.

This clonotype has more than one count but fewer than ten. A single base separates this from a much larger clone, so it may be a read error. This chain uses TRBV6-6 with TRBJ2-7; D unresolved. CDR3 length: 14 amino acids. Germline assignment: CDR1 MNHNY and CDR2 SVGAGI (reference sequence). The V end lost 10 bases, the J end lost 0 bases, and 16 bases lay between the germline ends. CDR3 DNA: TGTGCCAACAATTCAGACGGAGTCTCCTACGAGCAGTACTTC. As protein: CANNSDGVSYEQYF.

About this clonotype: One junction end does not reproduce the germline sequence, and a read error may be involved. The chain uses TRBV5-1 and TRBJ2-3, with TRBD1 matching 8 bases. The CDR3 runs to 16 residues. The V gene's germline CDR1 is SGHRS and CDR2 YFSETQ. CDR3 amino acids: CPSSLAVDRGTYTQYF. The CDR3 DNA sequence: TGCCCCAGCAGCTTGGCCGTTGACAGGGGTACATATACGCAGTATTTT.

This rearrangement joins TRBV6-4 to TRBJ1-5; TRBD1 agrees at 8 bases. Germline V gene sequence: CDR1 MRHNA, CDR2 SNTAGT. The V gene end was trimmed by 7 bases and the J gene end by 1 base; junction bases not matched to a gene: 6. This CDR3 region has 15 residues. Written as DNA, the CDR3 is TGTGCCAGCAACTACAGGGGGGACAGCAATCAGCCCCAGCATTTT. Protein product: CASNYRGDSNQPQHF.

Details on this clonotype: An end of the junction does not agree with germline; a read error may underlie this. The CDR3 DNA sequence: TGTGCCAGTAGCTTGGGTGGGACCGCTTCCCACGAGCAGTACTTC. Its protein product is CASSLGGTASHEQYF. The chain has TRBV5-5 and TRBJ2-7; either TRBD1 or TRBD2 may fit D (5 bases each). Looked up from germline, CDR1 is SGHKS and CDR2 is YYEKEE (reference sequence). CDR3 size: 15 residues.

Regarding this clonotype: A read error may be the cause here, since a much bigger clone is one base away. V usage is TRBV28 and J usage is TRBJ2-1, with D perhaps being TRBD1 or TRBD2 (5 bases each). The CDR3 consists of 12 residues. Germline-derived CDR1 and CDR2 are MDHEN and SYDVKM. The CDR3 nucleotides read TGTGCCGGCAGCCTTAGGGAGACAGTCCGGTCCTTC. This sequence encodes CAGSLRETVRSF.

V gene TRBV11-2 combines with J gene TRBJ2-7; D is possibly TRBD1 (6 bases). The better agreement between TRBJ2-1 and the DNA end casts doubt on the J call. This CDR3 comprises 14 residues. The germline V gene encodes CDR1 SGHAT and CDR2 FQNNGV. CDR3 protein: CASSAQGGRYDQFF. The CDR3 DNA reads as TGTGCCAGCAGCGCCCAAGGGGGACGCTACGATCAGTTCTTC.

A word on this clonotype: Given a much more abundant clone one base away, this may be a read error. The rearrangement links TRBV10-2 to TRBJ2-7; D is undetermined. V was pared by 7 bases and J by 4 bases, with 14 bases between. The germline CDR1 and CDR2 sequences are WSHSY and SAAADI. The CDR3 is 13 residues long. The CDR3 region is CASIRRSEYEQYF. The CDR3 nucleotides are TGCGCCAGCATTAGAAGGAGCGAGTACGAGCAGTACTTC.

On this clonotype: A much larger clonotype is one base distant, so this may be a read error. The rearrangement links TRBV5-1 to TRBJ2-7; D remains ambiguous. CDR3 size: 13 residues. Germline CDR1 reads SGHRS; CDR2 reads YFSETQ. This CDR3 is CASSLEWYYEHYF. The CDR3 coding sequence is TGCGCCAGCAGCTTGGAGTGGTATTACGAGCATTACTTC.

About this clonotype: The germline gene is not matched at one end of the junction; a read error may be the cause. The chain carries TRBV5-1 and TRBJ1-1; D may be TRBD1 (5 bases). Germline values: CDR1 SGHRS, CDR2 YFSETQ. The length of the CDR3 is 14 residues. CDR3 protein: CVSSFDNRNTEAFF. The CDR3 bases are TGCGTCAGCAGCTTTGACAACAGGAATACTGAAGCTTTCTTT.

On this clonotype: A much more abundant neighbour one base away suggests this may be a read error. The CDR3 sequence is CTSSLGGQGDEQYF. The CDR3 region has the DNA TGCACCAGCAGCTTGGGGGGACAGGGCGACGAGCAGTACTTC. The chain employs TRBV5-1 and TRBJ2-7; 9 bases fit TRBD1. CDR1 is SGHRS, CDR2 YFSETQ, per germline. The CDR3 is 14 residues long.

With respect to this clonotype: This may be a read error: a much more frequent sequence differs by one nucleotide. V and J are TRBV5-1 and TRBJ2-1; possibly TRBD1 for D (7 bases). The germline gives CDR1 SGHRS, CDR2 YFSETQ. V lost 8 bases and J lost 7, with 16 bases in between. The CDR3 has 13 residues. CDR3: CARSRTGGNEQFF. The CDR3 DNA reads TGCGCCAGGTCCAGGACAGGAGGGAATGAGCAGTTCTTC.

This clonotype has a count of ten or more. The V gene is TRBV4-1, the J gene TRBJ2-5; no definite D call. The CDR3 is made up of 16 amino acids. The germline gives CDR1 MGHRA, CDR2 YSYEKL. Trimming left V 2 bases short and J 2 bases short, with 15 bases between. Here the CDR3 reads CASSQRPDRSQETQYF. The CDR3 DNA is TGCGCCAGCAGCCAACGCCCGGACCGATCGCAAGAGACCCAGTACTTC.

For this clonotype: The junction and the germline gene differ at one end; a read error may be behind it. The rearrangement links TRBV11-2 to TRBJ2-1; 7 positions agree with TRBD2. CDR1 is SGHAT and CDR2 is FQNNGV in the germline V gene. The CDR3 is 15 amino acids. CDR3 protein: CASSRLASGYDEQLF. CDR3 coding DNA: TGTGCCAGCAGCCGACTAGCATCGGGATACGATGAGCAGCTCTTC.